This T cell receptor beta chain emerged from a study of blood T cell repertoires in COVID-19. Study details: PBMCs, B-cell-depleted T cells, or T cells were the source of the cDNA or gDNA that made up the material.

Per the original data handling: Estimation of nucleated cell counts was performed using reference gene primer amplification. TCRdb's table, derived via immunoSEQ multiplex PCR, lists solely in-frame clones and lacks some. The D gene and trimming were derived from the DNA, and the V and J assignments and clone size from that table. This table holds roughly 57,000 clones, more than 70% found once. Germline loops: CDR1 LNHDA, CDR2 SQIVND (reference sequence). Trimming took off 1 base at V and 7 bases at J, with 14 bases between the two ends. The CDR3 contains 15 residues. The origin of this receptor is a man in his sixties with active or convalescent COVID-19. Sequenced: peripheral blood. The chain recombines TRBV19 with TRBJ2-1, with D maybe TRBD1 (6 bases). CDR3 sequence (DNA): TGTGCCAGTAGTATAGTAGGGGGAGTGGTAAATGAGCAGTTCTTC. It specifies CASSIVGGVVNEQFF. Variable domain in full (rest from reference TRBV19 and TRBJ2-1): DGGITQSPKYLFRKEGQNVTLSCEQNLNHDAMYWYRQDPGQGLRLIYYSQIVNDFQKGDIAEGYSVSREKKESFPLTVTSAQKNPTAFYLCASSIVGGVVNEQFFGPGTRLTVL.